Sequencing of this T cell receptor (beta chain) was carried out in a study of cytomegalovirus exposure and HLA in healthy donors. Study-level findings and limits: In a later analysis, about 17,000 TCR beta sequences were associated with HLA alleles at 0.05 false discovery rate. As was reported, the classifier diagnosed cytomegalovirus status with high specificity and sensitivity. Other equally common chains were less clonally expanded than HLA-associated TCR beta chains, a later analysis showed.

13 Jbeta primers and 60 Vbeta primers were used for the PCR. Only in-frame clones appear in the TCRdb table, and some are missing; sequencing was by immunoSEQ multiplex PCR. Of about 130,000 clones listed, 70% to 85% are singletons. Deletions cut 5 bases from V and 4 bases from J, with 11 bases between. Germline CDR1 and CDR2: SEHNR and FQNEAQ (reference sequence). The CDR3 contains 13 residues. Comments on this clone: Its target is not known.

This chain connects TRBV7-9 to TRBJ1-2; a weak D match, TRBD1 (6 bases). The specimen was PBMCs. The source of this sequence is a man in his forties or fifties in good health and CMV-seropositive. CDR3 in DNA: TGTGCCAGCAGCCCACCACAGGGCTATGGCTACACCTTC. Amino acid sequence: CASSPPQGYGYTF. The full variable domain, in which reference TRBV7-9 and TRBJ1-2 provide the parts outside the CDR3, is DTGVSQNPRHKITKRGQNVTFRCDPISEHNRLYWYRQTLGQGPEFLTYFQNEAQLEKSRLLSDRFSAERPKGSFSTLEIQRTEQGDSAMYLCASSPPQGYGYTFGSGTRLTVV.